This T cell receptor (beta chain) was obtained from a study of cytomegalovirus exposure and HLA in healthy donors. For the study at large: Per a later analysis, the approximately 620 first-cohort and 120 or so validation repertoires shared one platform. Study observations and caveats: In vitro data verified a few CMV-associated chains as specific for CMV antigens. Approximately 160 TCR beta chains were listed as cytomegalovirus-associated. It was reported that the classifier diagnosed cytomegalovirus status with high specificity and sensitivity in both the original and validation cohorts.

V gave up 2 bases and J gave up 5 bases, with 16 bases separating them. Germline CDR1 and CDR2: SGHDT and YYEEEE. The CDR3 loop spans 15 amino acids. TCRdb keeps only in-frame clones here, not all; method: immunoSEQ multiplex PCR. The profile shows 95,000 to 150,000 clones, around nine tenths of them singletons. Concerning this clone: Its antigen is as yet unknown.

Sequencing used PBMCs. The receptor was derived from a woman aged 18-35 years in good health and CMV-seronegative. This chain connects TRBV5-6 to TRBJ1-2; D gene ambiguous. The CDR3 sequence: CASSFGQENIYGYTF. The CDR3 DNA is TGTGCCAGCAGCTTTGGGCAGGAAAATATTTATGGCTACACCTTC.